This T cell receptor beta chain emerged from a study of Graves' ophthalmopathy and Graves' hyperthyroidism. Study overall: Sampling took place at initial diagnosis, with peripheral blood obtained before any treatment. Regarding the study as a whole: Also, most clonotypes expanded in the thyroid above 0.001 frequency appeared in blood.

PBMCs were isolated by Ficoll-Paque density gradient centrifugation, using 8 to 10 ml of fresh peripheral blood as the starting material. The TCR beta CDR3 regions underwent amplification from RNA transcripts. HTBI-primed first-round RT-PCR preceded second-round multiplex PCR. One entry per CDR3 protein, called by TCRdb with MiXCR from the multiplex PCR reads. The data hold a few hundred thousand distinct CDR3 sequences, with over 15% observed a single time. The table lists this clonotype with many counts. Its target is unknown. The germline CDR1 and CDR2 sequences are SNHLY and FYNNEI. CDR3 length equals 15 residues. V was cut by 6 bases and J by 0 bases, with 15 bases left in between.

This sequence joins TRBV2 and TRBJ2-7; possibly TRBD2 for D (6 bases). The TCR was taken from a woman aged 18-35 years with stable Graves' hyperthyroidism. The sample was peripheral blood. This chain's CDR3 is CASSQRRGSSYEQYF. As DNA, the CDR3 is TGTGCCAGCAGCCAGAGGAGGGGATCCTCCTACGAGCAGTACTTC.